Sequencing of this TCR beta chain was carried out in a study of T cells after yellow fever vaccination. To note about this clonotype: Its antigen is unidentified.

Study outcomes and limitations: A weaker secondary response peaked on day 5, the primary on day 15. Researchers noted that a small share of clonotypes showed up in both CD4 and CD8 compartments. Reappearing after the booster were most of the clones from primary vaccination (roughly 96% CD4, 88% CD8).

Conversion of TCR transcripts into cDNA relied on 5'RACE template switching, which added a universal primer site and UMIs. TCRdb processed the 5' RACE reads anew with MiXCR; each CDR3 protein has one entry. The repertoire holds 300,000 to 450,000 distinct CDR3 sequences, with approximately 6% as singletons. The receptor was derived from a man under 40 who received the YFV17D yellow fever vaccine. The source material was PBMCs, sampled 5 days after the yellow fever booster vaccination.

The CDR3 region is CASSLMAGDLGEQYF. The CDR3 DNA reads as TGTGCCAGCAGCTTGATGGCAGGGGATCTGGGCGAGCAGTACTTC. The chain has TRBV5-4 and TRBJ2-7; weak D call: TRBD1 (6 bases). The CDR3 length is 15 residues. Trimming took 1 base from V and 6 from J, leaving 17 bases between them. The germline CDR1 and CDR2 sequences are SGHNT and YYREEE (reference sequence).